These 14 T cell receptor beta chains originate from one sample sequenced in a study of blood T cell repertoires in COVID-19. Here immunoSEQ multiplex PCR was the method, and the copy in TCRdb shows in-frame clones only, minus some. The table has about 110,000 clones, 80% to 85% seen once. The sample comprised peripheral blood. The origin of the receptors is an elderly woman with acute or convalescent COVID-19.

The chain uses TRBV7-2 and TRBJ2-2; 7 bases fit TRBD2. J gave up 4 bases and V 10 bases, and 3 bases lay outside the gene matches. The CDR3 has 12 residues. Germline assignment: CDR1 SGHTA and CDR2 FQGNSA. The CDR3 sequence: CAIAGFTGELFF. CDR3 bases: TGTGCCATAGCGGGTTTCACCGGGGAGCTGTTTTTT.

Only a few counts were recorded for this clone. The chain couples TRBV7-9 to TRBJ1-5; D gene ambiguous. The V end was cut by 4 bases, the J end by 5 bases, with 9 bases between. CDR3 size: 13 residues. CDR1 and CDR2 from the germline V gene are SEHNR and FQNEAQ (reference sequence). The CDR3 is CASSYREDQPQHF. The DNA for the CDR3 is TGTGCCAGCAGCTACCGGGAAGATCAGCCCCAGCATTTT.

The genes are TRBV11-2 and TRBJ2-3; D unresolved. The V gene's germline CDR1 is SGHAT and CDR2 FQNNGV. V gave up 5 bases and J gave up 4 bases, with 16 bases separating them. The CDR3 runs 15 residues. CDR3 bases: TGTGCCAGCAGCCCCCGCCCCTGGGCTTCAGATACGCAGTATTTT. As protein: CASSPRPWASDTQYF.

V gene TRBV4-1 combines with J gene TRBJ1-2, with 9 bases lining up with TRBD1. With V trimmed by 1 base and J by 8 bases, 8 bases remained unmatched. Germline CDR1 and CDR2: MGHRA and YSYEKL. CDR3 length: 15 residues. The CDR3 protein is CASSQVTGGEKGYTF. In DNA, the CDR3 is TGCGCCAGCAGCCAAGTAACAGGGGGCGAGAAAGGCTACACCTTC.

This chain uses TRBV11-2 with TRBJ2-7; D gene ambiguous. The CDR3 is 12 residues long. CDR1 and CDR2 from the germline V gene are SGHAT and FQNNGV. V lost 1 base and J 4 bases, leaving 5 bases between the germline ends. The DNA for the CDR3 is TGTGCCAGCAGCTTAGTGCGGTACGAGCAGTACTTC. Translation: CASSLVRYEQYF.

In DNA form, the CDR3 reads TGTGCCAGCAGTCCGGGAGCTAGTCGTTACACCGGGGAGCTGTTTTTT. It yields the protein CASSPGASRYTGELFF. The chain couples TRBV27 to TRBJ2-2; D is possibly TRBD2 (6 bases). Trimming shortened V by 5 bases and J by 3 bases, and 16 bases separated the two germline ends. The CDR3 has 16 amino acids. In germline, CDR1 is MNHEY, CDR2 SMNVEV (reference sequence).

This clone has a handful of counts. The V and J genes are TRBV6-5 and TRBJ1-1; 12 nucleotides agree with TRBD1. Germline CDR1 is MNHEY and CDR2 is SVGAGI. The CDR3 contains 15 residues. V was clipped by 2 bases and J by 4 bases; unmatched bases: 2. CDR3 protein: CASSYRGQGATEAFF. The CDR3 DNA reads as TGTGCCAGCAGTTACAGGGGACAGGGGGCCACTGAAGCTTTCTTT.

The V gene is TRBV29-1, the J gene TRBJ2-4; 10 bases fit TRBD1. With 5 bases clipped from V and 6 bases from J, the junction kept 10 bases outside the gene matches. CDR1 SQVTM and CDR2 ANQGSEA come from the germline V gene. The CDR3 has 15 residues. The CDR3 region is CSVLGTGDSPNIQYF. The CDR3 bases are TGCAGCGTTCTTGGGACAGGGGACTCTCCAAACATTCAGTACTTC.

The chain employs TRBV3-1 (or the pseudogene TRBV3-2) and TRBJ2-2; D possibly corresponds to TRBD1 (5 bases). Germline CDR1 reads LGHDT; CDR2 reads YNNKEL (reference sequence). V lost 4 bases and J lost 4, with 16 bases in between. The CDR3 is 16 residues long. CDR3 loop: CASSPWAGSFTGELFF. The CDR3 nucleotides are TGTGCCAGCAGCCCTTGGGCAGGGTCGTTCACCGGGGAGCTGTTTTTT.

This sequence joins TRBV9 and TRBJ2-1; TRBD1 aligns across 9 bases. From germline, CDR1 is SGDLS and CDR2 YYNGEE. This CDR3 has 15 amino acids. The J segment lost 6 bases and the V segment lost 3 bases, leaving 7 bases of the junction unmatched. The CDR3 nucleotides read TGTGCCAGCAGCGCCGGGACAGGGACATCCAATGAGCAGTTCTTC. It specifies CASSAGTGTSNEQFF.

This clone appeared once. The rearrangement uses TRBV6-5 and TRBJ2-5; 9 positions agree with TRBD1. This CDR3 contains 14 residues. Germline CDR1 is MNHEY and CDR2 is SVGAGI. Losses at the gene ends were 4 bases for V and 5 bases for J; bases not matched to a gene: 5. The CDR3 region has the DNA TGTGCCAGCAGTTTCGGGACAGGGCGGGAGACCCAGTACTTC. Its protein product is CASSFGTGRETQYF.

The V gene is TRBV7-6, the J gene TRBJ2-7; 7 positions agree with TRBD1. Germline values: CDR1 SGHVS, CDR2 FNYEAQ. The length of the CDR3 is 14 residues. V dropped 0 bases and J dropped 5; count of bases not matched to a gene: 4. The CDR3 DNA sequence: TGTGCCAGCAGCTTAGCATTAGGGGGCCACGAGCAGTACGTC. Translation: CASSLALGGHEQYV.

V and J are TRBV5-1 and TRBJ1-1, with 9 nucleotides matching TRBD1. Losses at the gene ends were 0 bases for V and 4 bases for J; bases not matched to a gene: 1. The germline V gene encodes CDR1 SGHRS and CDR2 YFSETQ. The CDR3 length is 14 residues. In DNA, the CDR3 is TGCGCCAGCAGCTTGGACAGGGGGCTCACTGAAGCTTTCTTT. Translation: CASSLDRGLTEAFF. The variable domain in full, with the rest retrieved from reference TRBV5-1 and TRBJ1-1, is KAGVTQTPRYLIKTRGQQVTLSCSPISGHRSVSWYQQTPGQGLQFLFEYFSETQRNKGNFPGRFSGRQFSNSRSEMNVSTLELGDSALYLCASSLDRGLTEAFFGQGTRLTVV.

The V gene is TRBV5-5, the J gene TRBJ2-1; 7 bases fit TRBD1. J lost 2 bases, V lost 3 bases, and 5 bases had no gene match. This CDR3 comprises 15 residues. CDR1 is SGHKS, CDR2 YYEKEE, per germline (reference sequence). The CDR3 here is CASSSQTGTYNEQFF. In nucleotides, the CDR3 is TGTGCCAGCAGCTCACAGACAGGGACCTACAATGAGCAGTTCTTC.